This TCR beta chain was found in a study of cytomegalovirus exposure and HLA in healthy donors listed by TCRdb under 2017. Some background on the complete study: In an earlier analysis of 587 of the donors, about 270 Gb of sequence data and 117 million unique TCR beta sequences from about 179 million T cells were reported. About 280 gigabases of sequencing data and around 85 million unique TCR sequences made up an early release that covered nearly 650 HLA-typed donors. Of the 300 to 400 genotyped donors, approximately 82% fell in the genetic ancestry cluster associated with self-reported Caucasian donors. The study aimed to test whether cataloging public T cell receptors could reveal signatures of past pathogen exposure. The study profiled the T cell repertoires of 550 to 700 subjects by immunosequencing and related them to cytomegalovirus serostatus. A separate validation cohort of approximately 120 different subjects was used in addition to the roughly 720-subject first cohort. To predict cytomegalovirus infection status, the study combined high-throughput TCR immunosequencing, statistical association of individual TCRs with disease status, and machine learning. To study patterns of TCR occurrence, a later analysis re-analyzed previously published TCR beta repertoires from 666 donors and added high-resolution HLA genotyping. Rather than using new phenotypic data, the later analysis identified candidate immune exposures from TCR beta sequences and from how often those sequences occurred across donors. In an earlier analysis of 587 of the donors, high-throughput TCR beta sequencing was used to judge whether each TCR beta V gene segment behaved as functional or pseudogenic. Donor age, sex, ethnicity and CMV serostatus were compiled alongside the repertoire data. In a later genetic analysis, genome-wide SNP genotypes for 398 of the 666 donors were used, and that subset was treated as a discovery cohort. All discovery cohort repertoires had been generated on a single sequencing platform. Both class I and class II loci were covered by HLA typing, at four-digit resolution. Typing coverage differed by locus: A, B, C, DRB1 and DQB1 were typed in roughly 620-630 donors, DQA1 in 522, DPA1 in over 600, and DPB1 in just under 490. Five DR-DQ haplotypes were treated as single units for association and clustering because of strong linkage in the cohort. On average, around 240,000 unique TCR beta nucleotide sequences were sequenced per donor among about 400 genotyped donors of the cohort, with 15% to 20% of those sequences being non-productive.

The cohort was made up of 500 to 850 healthy bone marrow donors. All cohort members were sampled while nominally healthy, although unrecorded immune exposures were likely present. The donor was CMV seropositive and was included in the group of almost 300 seropositive cohort members. A peripheral blood sample was provided by each donor, and peripheral blood mononuclear cells were used for TCR beta sequencing. The Qiagen DNeasy Blood Extraction Kit was used to extract genomic DNA from the blood cell samples. The V end gives up 5 bases and the J end 2 bases, leaving 8 bases in the junction not matched to a gene. The CDR3, from cysteine to phenylalanine, totals 15 residues. Only the CDR3 region is kept as DNA, spanning 45 bases read in frame from base 1. CDR1 and CDR2 were assigned from the germline V gene as KGHSH and LQKENI. The protocol used for the library was the immunoSEQ multiplex PCR assay. The multiplex PCR relied on a mix of 60 forward primers for TCR Vbeta segments and 13 reverse primers for TCR Jbeta segments. The CDR3 region of rearranged TCR beta genes was amplified from genomic DNA by a multiplex PCR assay. On the Illumina HiSeq System, the amplified TCR beta libraries were sequenced as 87-base-pair reads. Per the source publication's procedure: In a later analysis, roughly 80 million unique TCR beta chains were counted across the roughly 670 repertoires, and roughly 11 million of these chains were shared by at least two donors. To remove PCR and sequencing errors, raw reads were error-corrected and collapsed into unique sequences using a nearest-neighbor algorithm that merged closely related sequences. CDR3 sequences were aligned to IMGT reference sequences to assign V, D and J gene segments. For a sequence to be retained, at least a six-nucleotide match to both a V gene segment and a J gene segment was required. Rearrangements were classified as productive when the CDR3 lacked stop codons and remained in frame with V and J, and all other rearrangements were classified as non-productive. Following IMGT convention, CDR3 was defined as the stretch from the second conserved V-encoded cysteine to the conserved J-encoded phenylalanine. Sequences without an unambiguous match to a single V gene segment were excluded from the earlier analysis of 450 to 750 of the donors. In an earlier analysis of roughly 600 of the donors, a V segment was called functional when productive rearrangements were above 56.7%, and segregating when the standard deviation between donors exceeded 5%. A statistical classification framework was built for diagnosing cytomegalovirus status from the catalog of TCR beta chain sequences. In a later analysis, V and J genes were assigned by comparing TCR nucleotide sequences against IMGT/GENE-DB human TR gene sequences. The TCRdist pipeline was used in a later analysis to assign CDR3 sequences and most-parsimonious VDJ recombination scenarios. In a later analysis, every TCR beta chain was defined by the combination of its CDR3 amino acid sequence and its V-gene family, and reads without a unique V-gene family were dropped. To address suspected cross-contamination and a sequencing artifact, a later analysis removed around 600 highly shared, low-generation-probability nucleotide sequences. In a later analysis, a clonal expansion index was calculated for each public chain from normalized within-repertoire ranks of inferred template counts. Generation probabilities in a later analysis came from a VDJ recombination model fitted to out-of-frame rearrangements, and those results were checked against IGoR. In a later analysis, hypergeometric tests were used to score TCR-TCR, TCR-HLA and TCR-CMV co-occurrence, with a repertoire-size bias correction applied to TCR pairs. A later analysis estimated false discovery rates by permuting HLA or CMV assignments 20 times. In a later analysis, co-occurring TCRs were grouped using DBSCAN, and TCRdist sequence similarity was added for clustering within HLA-allele-positive subsets. Repertoires with fewer than 30,000 or more than 120,000 public chains, plus five repertoires with anomalous nucleotide sharing, were excluded from co-occurrence clustering. This immuneACCESS table, as held by TCRdb, lists in-frame sequences with V and J called but not all clones. Of the missing ones, under half trace to an unresolved V gene in checked studies; the others have no known cause. The DNA gave D and trimming, while V, J and clone size come from that table. The sample includes some 100,000 clones, with 70% to 80% observed a single time. The top ten clonotypes cover 3% to 4% of the sample.

General study outcomes and caveats: In a later genetic analysis, fewer N-insertions in productive TCRs were reported among donors in an Asian-associated ancestry cluster than the approximately 710-donor mean. A later genetic analysis associated a missense DCLRE1C variant with V-gene and J-gene trimming of TCR beta chains, and an independent cohort replicated the association. Immune exposure information for the cohort was limited to CMV serostatus. In an earlier analysis of approximately 590 of the donors, most TCR beta V segments appeared in productive rearrangements about 90% or about 30% of the time, broadly matching IMGT annotations. Linkage disequilibrium might explain the correlated functional status among segregating V segments, but an unknown experimental factor could not be excluded. In a later analysis, TCR association rates were found to vary across HLA loci, with the most associated TCRs seen for DRB1 alleles and the fewest for HLA-C alleles. Some 15 rarely observed V segments, including chromosome 9 orphons, were excluded from the earlier analysis of several hundred of the donors because counts were too low. While some public TCRs were present in many individuals, most TCR sequences turned up only very rarely across donors. In a later analysis, most CMV-associated TCR beta chains were found to appear HLA-restricted, with HLA associations seemingly driven largely by CMV exposure. According to the authors, the approach could potentially be generalized to other disease states and immunological phenotypes. Because the 87-base-pair reads could not distinguish some IMGT-functional V segments, including TRBV6-2 and TRBV6-3, those segments were excluded. A further reported finding was that TCR beta sequences accurately predicted the HLA-A and HLA-B alleles for most subjects in the first cohort. The study gave a list of about 150 TCR beta chains associated with cytomegalovirus. Because HLA typing was missing for some donors at each locus, association tests included only the typed subset. Three of the identified cytomegalovirus-associated TCR beta chains were confirmed in vitro to be specific for cytomegalovirus antigens. In a later analysis, HLA-associated TCR beta chains showed more clonal expansion and lower generation probabilities than non-associated chains that were equally common. The presence/absence analyses assumed that sequencing depth was roughly uniform across donors, and that assumption may not be true. A later analysis reported that several top co-occurrence clusters appeared linked to parvovirus B19, influenza, CMV and Epstein-Barr virus. The cohort was sequenced for TCR beta chains only, and without alpha or paired-chain data the features that could be detected were limited. A cluster of highly shared sequence variants was judged likely to be a technical artifact of the sequencing pipeline. A later analysis associated 16,951 TCR beta sequences with specific HLA alleles at a false discovery rate of 0.05. Assigning TCR associations to individual alleles was difficult when HLA alleles, especially DR and DQ, strongly co-occurred. Cytomegalovirus status was reported to be diagnosed by the classifier with high specificity and sensitivity in both the original and validation cohorts.

As to this clone: This clone's antigen is unknown. Base qualities were left out, and no much larger clone turns up one base away.

Here the chain combines TRBV18 and TRBJ2-7; 8 bases in the middle match TRBD1. The sequencing input was PBMCs. The source of this sequence is a male donor in good health and CMV-seropositive. Read as DNA, the sequence is TGTGCCAGCTCAGCGGGACAGGTAGGAACCTACGAGCAGTACTTC. Translated, it gives CASSAGQVGTYEQYF.